Listed below are T cell receptor beta chains from one sample, sequenced in a study of T cells in Graves' hyperthyroidism and ophthalmopathy. From the multiplex PCR reads, TCRdb called clonotypes with MiXCR, one entry per CDR3 protein. The data contain under 650,000 distinct CDR3 sequences, around 16% of them seen just once; the ten biggest clones take up 3.5% to 4%. The sample was blood. These receptors all stem from a woman in her 30s with Graves' hyperthyroidism. Both conserved end residues are part of each CDR3. The order of the fields is V gene, D gene, clone size, J gene, CDR3 DNA, CDR3 protein. D genes are given only for firm matches. Rows may omit the clone size; those that give it use once, few, many or a size class.

TRBV10-2	TRBD2	few	TRBJ2-7	TGCGCCAGCAGCGATCCGGGACTAGCGGTCCCTAGAGAGCAGTACTTC	CASSDPGLAVPREQYF
TRBV7-2	-	-	TRBJ1-6	TGTGCCAGCAGCTTAGTTGTGGGAACACCAAATAATTCACCCCTCCACTTT	CASSLVVGTPNNSPLHF
TRBV27	TRBD1	many	TRBJ1-6	TGTGCCAGCGCGGGACAGGGTAGAGTAGGATCACCCCTCCACTTT	CASAGQGRVGSPLHF
TRBV3-1	TRBD1	many	TRBJ2-7	TGTGCCAGCAGCCGAGGGGCTACAGGGGACTCCTACGAGCAGTACTTC	CASSRGATGDSYEQYF
TRBV5-1	TRBD2	few	TRBJ2-3	TGCGCCAGCAGCTCCGGGACTAGCGGGAGGGTAGATACGCAGTATTTT	CASSSGTSGRVDTQYF
TRBV2	TRBD2	-	TRBJ2-7	TGTGCCAGCAGGCCCGGGACTAGCGGGGGGGAGCAGTACTTC	CASRPGTSGGEQYF
TRBV30	-	-	TRBJ1-2	TGTGCCTGGAGCCGGGGACAATGGGGCTACACCTTC	CAWSRGQWGYTF
TRBV7-8	-	many	TRBJ2-7	TGTGCCAGCAGCTTAAGGCAGGACTTTCTCTACGAGCAGTACTTC	CASSLRQDFLYEQYF
TRBV10-3	-	-	TRBJ2-2	TGTGCCACTCGAGGGGGGGGCTCCGGGGAGCTGTTTTTT	CATRGGGSGELFF
TRBV11-3	-	many	TRBJ2-3	TGTGCCAGCAGCCCGACCCTGGATACGCAGTATTTT	CASSPTLDTQYF
TRBV30	TRBD1	many	TRBJ2-3	TGTGCCTGGATGCCCCAGGGGGCGTCAGATACGCAGTATTTT	CAWMPQGASDTQYF
TRBV6-1	-	few	TRBJ2-1	TGTGCCAGCTCTGGGTGGGGGGAAGCCTACAATGAGCAGTTCTTC	CASSGWGEAYNEQFF
TRBV7-2	-	-	TRBJ2-7	TGTGCCAGCAGCCGATCCCCACAGGGAGTACGGCAGTACTTC	CASSRSPQGVRQYF
TRBV19	-	many	TRBJ1-1	TGTGCCAGTAGTAAACTCGACGGGGGGCCTATGAACACTGAAGCTTTCTTT	CASSKLDGGPMNTEAFF
TRBV2	-	-	TRBJ1-1	TGTGCCAGCTTATTACAGGAGTCACGCGCTTTCTTT	CASLLQESRAFF
TRBV11-3	TRBD1	many	TRBJ2-2	TGTGCCAGCAGCCGACAGGGAGCTACCGGGGAGCTGTTTTTT	CASSRQGATGELFF
TRBV5-6	-	-	TRBJ1-6	TGTGCCAGCAGCTACTTTGGGGTACAAAATTCACCCCTCCACTTT	CASSYFGVQNSPLHF
TRBV6-1	-	many	TRBJ1-1	TGTGCCAACTCTGCAGATCGAAACACTGAAGCTTTCTTT	CANSADRNTEAFF
TRBV2	TRBD2	many	TRBJ2-3	TGTGCCAGCAGAAAGGGACTAGCGGGGCCAGATACGCAGTATTTT	CASRKGLAGPDTQYF
TRBV20-1	-	many	TRBJ2-7	TGCAGTGCTAGTCGGGATTTGGGCGAGCAGTACTTC	CSASRDLGEQYF
TRBV12-5	-	many	TRBJ1-1	TGTGCTAGTGGTTTGGGGTGGGGGGAGGTCACTGAAGCTTTCTTT	CASGLGWGEVTEAFF
TRBV19	-	-	TRBJ2-6	TGTGCCAGTAGTATGATGGGGGCCCCGTTCTCTGGGGCCAACGTCCTGACTTTC	CASSMMGAPFSGANVLTF
TRBV4-2	-	-	TRBJ1-2	TGTGCCAGCAGCCAAGAGAACACAGGTGGCAACTATGGCCACACCTTC	CASSQENTGGNYGHTF
TRBV24-1	-	-	TRBJ2-6	TGTGCCACCAGTGATTTAAGTGGCTCTGGGGCCAACGTCCTGACTTTC	CATSDLSGSGANVLTF
TRBV24-1	-	-	TRBJ2-1	TGTGCCACCAGTGAGGGAGTTTGGTACAATGAGCAGTTCTTC	CATSEGVWYNEQFF
TRBV2	TRBD2	many	TRBJ2-1	TGTGCCAGCAGTGAAAGGGGGACTAGCGTTCATGTCAGCGGCGATGAGCAGTTCTTC	CASSERGTSVHVSGDEQFF
TRBV18	TRBD2	-	TRBJ2-1	TGTGCCAGCTCATCACCGGGACTAGCTCAAACCAATGAGCAGTTCTTC	CASSSPGLAQTNEQFF
TRBV27	-	many	TRBJ2-7	TGTGCCAGCGGCCCAGGAGGGCCTAACGAGCAGTACTTC	CASGPGGPNEQYF
TRBV11-2	TRBD1	many	TRBJ2-5	TGTGCCAGCAGCTTATTGACAGGGGGGTACCAAGAGACCCAGTACTTC	CASSLLTGGYQETQYF
TRBV20-1	-	many	TRBJ1-2	TGCAGTGCTAGAGAGGACTATGGCTACACCTTC	CSAREDYGYTF
TRBV30	TRBD1	many	TRBJ2-7	TGTGCCTGCCACGCCCCGGGACAGGGCTCCTACGAGCAGTACTTC	CACHAPGQGSYEQYF
TRBV6-5	-	many	TRBJ2-1	TGTGCCAGCAGTTACTCTAGAGGGAGCTATTACAATGAGCAGTTCTTC	CASSYSRGSYYNEQFF